This T cell receptor (beta chain) was sequenced for a study of blood T cell repertoires in COVID-19. About the research overall: The samples span acute and convalescent COVID-19 from the United States, Italy and Spain. Sample material is recorded as cDNA or gDNA derived from T cells, B-cell-depleted T cells, or PBMCs.

Germline-derived CDR1 and CDR2 are SGHNT and YENEEA. The CDR3 covers 16 residues. Trimming left V 5 bases short and J 0 bases short, with 13 bases between. In the original processing: Quantification of nucleated cells was approximated via reference gene primer amplification. The table came from immunoSEQ multiplex PCR; TCRdb's copy has only in-frame clones and leaves some out. V and J calls and clone size are given by that table; D and trimming were obtained from the DNA. The data hold about 190,000 clones, with around 80% observed a single time. This receptor was taken from a woman older than 75 with active or convalescent COVID-19. The chain carries TRBV11-3 and TRBJ2-2; D may be TRBD1 (6 bases). The sample comprised peripheral blood. The CDR3 region is CASSARDTANTGELFF. Here the CDR3 DNA reads TGTGCCAGCAGCGCGAGGGACACGGCGAACACCGGGGAGCTGTTTTTT.